This T cell receptor (beta chain) was recovered during a study of blood T cell repertoires in COVID-19. Whole-study context: Acute-phase and convalescent COVID-19 samples originated in the United States, Italy and Spain. In each case, the material was cDNA or gDNA derived from T cells, B-cell-depleted T cells, or PBMCs.

The CDR3 is 14 residues long. Germline V gene data show CDR1 as ENHRY and CDR2 as SYGVKD. V dropped 2 bases and J dropped 4 bases, with 8 bases sitting between them. In the original processing: Amplifying reference gene primers gave estimates of nucleated cell counts. The table came from immunoSEQ multiplex PCR; TCRdb's copy has only in-frame clones and leaves some out. For V, J and clone size, that table is used; D and trimming come from the DNA. The table records about 62,000 clones, around 88% of them present only once. The origin of this receptor is a human donor in a cohort sampled during active COVID-19. The gene calls are TRBV10-3 and TRBJ1-4; unclear D gene. Sequences were obtained from peripheral blood. The DNA for the CDR3 is TGTGCCATCAGTGAGACAGCCTTTAATGAAAAACTGTTTTTT. The encoded protein is CAISETAFNEKLFF.